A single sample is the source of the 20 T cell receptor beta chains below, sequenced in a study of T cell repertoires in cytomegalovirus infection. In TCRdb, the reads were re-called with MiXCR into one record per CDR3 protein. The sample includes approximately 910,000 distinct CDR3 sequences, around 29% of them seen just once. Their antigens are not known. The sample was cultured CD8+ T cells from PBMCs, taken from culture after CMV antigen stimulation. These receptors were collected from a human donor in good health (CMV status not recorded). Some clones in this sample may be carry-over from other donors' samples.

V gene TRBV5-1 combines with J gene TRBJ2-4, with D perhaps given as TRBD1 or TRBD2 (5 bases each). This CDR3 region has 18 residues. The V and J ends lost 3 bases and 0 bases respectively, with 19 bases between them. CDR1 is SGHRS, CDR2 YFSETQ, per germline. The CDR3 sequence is CASSSYLLRGLAKNIQYF. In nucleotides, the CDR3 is TGCGCCAGCAGCTCATATCTCTTGAGGGGTCTAGCCAAAAACATTCAGTACTTC.

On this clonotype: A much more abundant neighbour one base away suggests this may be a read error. The CDR3 protein is CASSSSANEQLF. The CDR3 region has the DNA TGTGCCAGCAGCTCATCCGCCAATGAGCAGTTATTC. The chain joins TRBV7-2 to TRBJ2-1; D remains unclear. Germline CDR1 SGHTA, CDR2 FQGNSA. The CDR3 contains 12 residues.

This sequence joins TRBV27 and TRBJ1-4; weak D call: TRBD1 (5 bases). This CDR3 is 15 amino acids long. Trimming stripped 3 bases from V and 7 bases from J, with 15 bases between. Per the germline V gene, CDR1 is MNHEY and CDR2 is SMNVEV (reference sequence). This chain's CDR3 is CASSLGQGRGEKLFF. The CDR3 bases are TGTGCCAGCAGTTTGGGGCAGGGACGGGGTGAAAAACTGTTTTTT. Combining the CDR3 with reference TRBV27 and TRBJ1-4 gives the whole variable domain EAQVTQNPRYLITVTGKKLTVTCSQNMNHEYMSWYRQDPGLGLRQIYYSMNVEVTDKGDVPEGYKVSRKEKRNFPLILESPSPNQTSLYFCASSLGQGRGEKLFFGSGTQLSVL.

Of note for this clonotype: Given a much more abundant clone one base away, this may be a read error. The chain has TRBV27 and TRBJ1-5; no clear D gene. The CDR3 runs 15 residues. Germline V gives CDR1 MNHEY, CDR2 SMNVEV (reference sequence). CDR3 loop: CASSTHTSGNQSQHF. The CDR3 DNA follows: TGTGCCAGCAGTACCCACACCTCCGGCAATCAGTCCCAGCATTTT.

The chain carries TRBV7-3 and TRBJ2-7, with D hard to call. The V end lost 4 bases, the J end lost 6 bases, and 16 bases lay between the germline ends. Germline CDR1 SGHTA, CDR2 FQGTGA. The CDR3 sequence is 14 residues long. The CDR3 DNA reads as TGTGCCAGCAGCTCTGTTCTGCGCCTCGGCGAGCAGTACTTC. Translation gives CASSSVLRLGEQYF.

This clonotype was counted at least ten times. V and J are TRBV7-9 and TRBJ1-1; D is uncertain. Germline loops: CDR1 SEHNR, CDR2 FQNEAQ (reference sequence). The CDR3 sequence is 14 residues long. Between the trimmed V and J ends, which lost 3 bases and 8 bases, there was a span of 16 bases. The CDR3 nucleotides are TGTGCCAGCAGCTTTCCCACGGAGGTGCCAGAAGCTTTCTTT. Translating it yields CASSFPTEVPEAFF. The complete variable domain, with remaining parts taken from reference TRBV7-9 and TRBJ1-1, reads DTGVSQNPRHKITKRGQNVTFRCDPISEHNRLYWYRQTLGQGPEFLTYFQNEAQLEKSRLLSDRFSAERPKGSFSTLEIQRTEQGDSAMYLCASSFPTEVPEAFFGQGTRLTVV.

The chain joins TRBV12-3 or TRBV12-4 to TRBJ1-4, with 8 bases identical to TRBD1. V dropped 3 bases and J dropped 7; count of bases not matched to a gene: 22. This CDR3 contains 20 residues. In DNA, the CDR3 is TGTGCCAGCAGTTTTGGATTTTCGCGGGACAGGCCACCGGTGGCTGAAAAACTGTTTTTT. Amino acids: CASSFGFSRDRPPVAEKLFF.

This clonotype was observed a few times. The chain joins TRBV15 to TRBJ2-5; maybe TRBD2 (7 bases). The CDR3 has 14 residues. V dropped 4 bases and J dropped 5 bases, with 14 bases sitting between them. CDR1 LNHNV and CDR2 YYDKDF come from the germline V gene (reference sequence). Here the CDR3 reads CATSNQQGGETQYF. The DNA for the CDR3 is TGTGCCACCAGCAATCAACAGGGAGGGGAGACCCAGTACTTC. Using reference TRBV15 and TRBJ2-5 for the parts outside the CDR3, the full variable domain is DAMVIQNPRYQVTQFGKPVTLSCSQTLNHNVMYWYQQKSSQAPKLLFHYYDKDFNNEADTPDNFQSRRPNTSFCFLDIRSPGLGDTAMYLCATSNQQGGETQYFGPGTRLLVL.

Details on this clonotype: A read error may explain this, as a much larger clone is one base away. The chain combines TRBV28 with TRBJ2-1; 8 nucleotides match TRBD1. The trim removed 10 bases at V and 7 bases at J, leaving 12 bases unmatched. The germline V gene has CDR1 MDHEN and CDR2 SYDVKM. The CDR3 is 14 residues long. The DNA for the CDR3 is TGTGCCAACAGGCAGCCAGGGGGCTATAATGAGCAGTTCTTC. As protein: CANRQPGGYNEQFF. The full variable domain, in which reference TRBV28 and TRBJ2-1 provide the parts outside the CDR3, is DVKVTQSSRYLVKRTGEKVFLECVQDMDHENMFWYRQDPGLGLRLIYFSYDVKMKEKGDIPEGYSVSREKKERFSLILESASTNQTSMYLCANRQPGGYNEQFFGPGTRLTVL.

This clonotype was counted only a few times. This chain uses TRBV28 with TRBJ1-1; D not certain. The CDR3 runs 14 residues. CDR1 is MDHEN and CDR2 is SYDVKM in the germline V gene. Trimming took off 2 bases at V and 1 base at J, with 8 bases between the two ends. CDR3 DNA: TGTGCCAGCAGTTTAGTGACACCGAACACTGAAGCTTTCTTT. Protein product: CASSLVTPNTEAFF.

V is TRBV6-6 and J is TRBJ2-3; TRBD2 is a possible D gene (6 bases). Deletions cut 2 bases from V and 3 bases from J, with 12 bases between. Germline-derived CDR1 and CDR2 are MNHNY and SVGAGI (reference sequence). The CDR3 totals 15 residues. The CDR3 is CASSYGRKGTDTQYF. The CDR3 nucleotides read TGTGCCAGCAGTTACGGGAGGAAGGGAACAGATACGCAGTATTTT.

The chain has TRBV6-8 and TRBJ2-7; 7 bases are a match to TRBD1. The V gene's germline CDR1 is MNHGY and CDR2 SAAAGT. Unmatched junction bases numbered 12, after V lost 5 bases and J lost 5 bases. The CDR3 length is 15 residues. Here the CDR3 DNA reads TGTGCCAGCAGTCAGGGACAGCGCCTTTTGGACGAGCAGTACGTC. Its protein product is CASSQGQRLLDEQYV.

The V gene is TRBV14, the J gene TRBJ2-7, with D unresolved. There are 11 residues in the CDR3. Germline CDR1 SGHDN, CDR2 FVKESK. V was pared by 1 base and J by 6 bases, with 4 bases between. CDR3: CASSQGTEQYV. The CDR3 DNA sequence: TGTGCCAGCAGCCAAGGTACCGAGCAGTACGTC.

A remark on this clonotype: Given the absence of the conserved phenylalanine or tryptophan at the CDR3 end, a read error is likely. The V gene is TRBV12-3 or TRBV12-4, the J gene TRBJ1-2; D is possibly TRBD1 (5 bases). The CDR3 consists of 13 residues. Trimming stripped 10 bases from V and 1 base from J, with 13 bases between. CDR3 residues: CATERGDNYGYTI. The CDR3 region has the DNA TGTGCCACCGAGCGAGGGGATAACTATGGCTACACCATC.

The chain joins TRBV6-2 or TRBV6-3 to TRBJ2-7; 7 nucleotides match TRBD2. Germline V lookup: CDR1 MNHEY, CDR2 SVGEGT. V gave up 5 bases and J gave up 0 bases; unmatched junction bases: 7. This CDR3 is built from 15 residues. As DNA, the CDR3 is TGTGCCAGCAGTATAGCGGGCCCAAGCTCCTACGAGCAGTACGTC. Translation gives CASSIAGPSSYEQYV.

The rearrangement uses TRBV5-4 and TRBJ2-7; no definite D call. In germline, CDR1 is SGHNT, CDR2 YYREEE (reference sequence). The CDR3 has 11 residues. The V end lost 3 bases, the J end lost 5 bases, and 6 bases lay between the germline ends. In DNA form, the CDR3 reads TGTGCCAGCAGCTCAGTACACGAGCAGTACTTC. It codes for CASSSVHEQYF.

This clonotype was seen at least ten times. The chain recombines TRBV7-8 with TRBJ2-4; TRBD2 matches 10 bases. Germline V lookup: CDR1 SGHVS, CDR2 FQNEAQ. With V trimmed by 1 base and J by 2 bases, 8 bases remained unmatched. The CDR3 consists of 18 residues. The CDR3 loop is CASSLERLAGAPKNIQYF. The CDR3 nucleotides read TGTGCCAGCAGCTTAGAACGGCTAGCGGGGGCCCCCAAAAACATTCAGTACTTC.

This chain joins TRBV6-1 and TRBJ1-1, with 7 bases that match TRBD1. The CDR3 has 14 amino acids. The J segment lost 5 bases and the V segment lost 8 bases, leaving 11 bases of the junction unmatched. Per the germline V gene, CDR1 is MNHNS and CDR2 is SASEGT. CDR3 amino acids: CASRTGVGRTEAFF. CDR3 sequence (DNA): TGTGCCAGCCGAACAGGGGTCGGGAGGACTGAAGCTTTCTTT.

The CDR3 DNA sequence: TGTGCCAGCAGCTCGGGGACTCAGGGGGCCTACAATGAGCAGTTCTTC. Amino acid sequence: CASSSGTQGAYNEQFF. The chain couples TRBV4-2 to TRBJ2-1, with D perhaps TRBD1 (7 bases). The CDR3 loop spans 16 amino acids. Germline assignment: CDR1 LGHNA and CDR2 YNFKEQ. With 5 bases removed from V and 2 bases from J, the gap between germline ends came to 16 bases.

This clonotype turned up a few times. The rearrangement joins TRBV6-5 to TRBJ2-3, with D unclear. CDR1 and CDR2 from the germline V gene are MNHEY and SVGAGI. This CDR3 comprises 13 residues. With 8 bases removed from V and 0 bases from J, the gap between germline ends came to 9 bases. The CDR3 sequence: CASSVASTDTQYF. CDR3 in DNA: TGTGCCAGCTCGGTCGCTAGCACAGATACGCAGTATTTT.